Sequencing of this T cell receptor beta chain was carried out in a study of beta chain features in type 1 diabetes. Study-wide points: Among patients with Type 1 diabetes, TCRB CDR3s were moderately but significantly shorter in every one of the four CD4+ subsets. VDJ junctions from type 1 diabetes patients carried fewer insertions and larger deletions. PCR might favor shorter templates, equally in patients and controls.

cDNA synthesis used the whole RNA isolate, giving expressed TCRB sequences. Assay: immunoSEQ multiplex PCR; the TCRdb copy retains only in-frame clones and omits some. The sample consists of about 240,000 clones, less than 35% of them appearing once. A remark on this clone: The antigen is undetermined.

The CDR3 consists of 10 residues. The germline gives CDR1 GTSNPN, CDR2 SVGIG (reference sequence). V was shortened by 5 bases and J by 8 bases, with 9 bases between the two germline ends. The chain uses TRBV30 and TRBJ1-2; no clear D gene. The sequence came from a man aged 25 to 40 in good health. The sequenced material came from central memory CD4+ T cells from blood. CDR3 coding DNA: TGTGCCTGGGGGCTAAAGGGCTACACCTTC. This encodes CAWGLKGYTF. Full variable domain (outside the CDR3, taken from reference TRBV30 and TRBJ1-2): SQTIHQWPATLVQPVGSPLSLECTVEGTSNPNLYWYRQAAGRGLQLLFYSVGIGQISSEVPQNLSASRPQDRQFILSSKKLLLSDSGFYLCAWGLKGYTFGSGTRLTVV.